Each of the 11 T cell receptor beta chains below was sequenced from the same sample in a study of blood T cell repertoires in COVID-19. The assay was immunoSEQ multiplex PCR, and TCRdb's table has in-frame clones only and misses some. The data hold 110,000 to 150,000 clones, with over 80% observed a single time. Sequencing input: PBMCs or T cells enriched from blood (not recorded which). These receptors were taken from a woman aged 40 to 50 who had recovered from COVID-19.

The chain is built from TRBV11-2 and TRBJ2-7; tentatively, D is TRBD2 (5 bases). The germline CDR1 and CDR2 sequences are SGHAT and FQNNGV. The length of the CDR3 is 16 residues. Trimming shortened V by 0 bases and J by 3 bases, and 15 bases separated the two germline ends. For the CDR3, the DNA is TGTGCCAGCAGCTTAGAGATCACTAGGCCTGGCTACGAGCAGTACTTC. The encoded protein is CASSLEITRPGYEQYF.

V is TRBV7-9 and J is TRBJ2-1; TRBD1 matches 7 bases. The CDR3 has 18 amino acids. The V gene's germline CDR1 is SEHNR and CDR2 FQNEAQ (reference sequence). V lost 4 bases, J lost 3 bases, and 15 bases stayed unmatched. The CDR3 reads CASSSRPRQGFNYNEQFF. Here the CDR3 DNA reads TGTGCCAGCAGCTCCCGCCCACGACAGGGTTTCAACTACAATGAGCAGTTCTTC.

The rearrangement joins TRBV9 to TRBJ2-3; D gene uncertain. V was pared by 2 bases and J by 2 bases, with 3 bases between. The germline gives CDR1 SGDLS, CDR2 YYNGEE. This CDR3 has 12 residues. As DNA, the CDR3 is TGTGCCAGCAGCGTCAACACAGATACGCAGTATTTT. Translated: CASSVNTDTQYF.

The sample holds a few counts of this clone. The chain uses TRBV2 and TRBJ2-3, with TRBD2 identical over 10 bases. The length of the CDR3 is 17 residues. The V gene's germline CDR1 is SNHLY and CDR2 FYNNEI. V shed 5 bases, J shed 3 bases, and the junction held 11 bases outside the gene matches. CDR3: CASSQWLAGVGTDTQYF. CDR3 DNA: TGTGCCAGCAGTCAGTGGCTAGCGGGAGTAGGGACAGATACGCAGTATTTT.

The chain combines TRBV13 with TRBJ1-2, with D maybe TRBD1 (5 bases). This CDR3 is 14 amino acids long. Deletions cut 5 bases from V and 4 bases from J, with 14 bases between. CDR1 is PRHDT and CDR2 is FYEKMQ in the germline V gene (reference sequence). In DNA, the CDR3 is TGTGCCAGCAGCCGTCCCCAGGGTAGCTATGGCTACACCTTC. It yields the protein CASSRPQGSYGYTF.

The chain joins TRBV7-6 to TRBJ2-7; no reliable D call. CDR1 SGHVS and CDR2 FNYEAQ come from the germline V gene. CDR3 length equals 13 residues. Trimming pared 1 base from V and 5 bases from J, leaving 9 bases between. CDR3 region: CASSLGSRNEQYF. The CDR3 region has the DNA TGTGCCAGCAGCTTAGGGTCGCGAAACGAGCAGTACTTC. Full variable domain (missing parts from reference TRBV7-6 and TRBJ2-7): GAGVSQSPRYKVTKRGQDVALRCDPISGHVSLYWYRQALGQGPEFLTYFNYEAQQDKSGLPNDRFSAERPEGSISTLTIQRTEQRDSAMYRCASSLGSRNEQYFGPGTRLTVT.

This chain connects TRBV6-5 to TRBJ2-1, with 11 positions matching TRBD2. V was clipped by 0 bases and J by 8 bases; unmatched bases: 6. Germline V gives CDR1 MNHEY, CDR2 SVGAGI. This CDR3 is built from 16 residues. DNA of the CDR3: TGTGCCAGCAGTTACTCAGGGACTAGCGGAGGCTATGAGCAGTTCTTC. Protein product: CASSYSGTSGGYEQFF.

In this sample, this clone turned up once. The J gene is TRBJ2-7, the V gene TRBV5-1; 8 bases agree with TRBD2. The germline V gene encodes CDR1 SGHRS and CDR2 YFSETQ. The V gene end was trimmed by 4 bases and the J gene end by 1 base; junction bases not matched to a gene: 7. CDR3 length: 15 amino acids. The CDR3 DNA sequence: TGCGCCAGCAGCCCGGAGCGGGAGCTATCCTACGAGCAGTACTTC. This gives the protein CASSPERELSYEQYF.

The chain uses TRBV11-2 and TRBJ1-2, with D maybe TRBD1 (6 bases). The CDR3 sequence is 18 residues long. Deletions cut 1 base from V and 2 bases from J, with 20 bases between. Germline V gene lookup returns CDR1 SGHAT and CDR2 FQNNGV. CDR3 amino acids: CASSLGLWGGEENYGYTF. The CDR3 region has the DNA TGTGCCAGCAGCTTAGGATTGTGGGGGGGCGAGGAGAACTATGGCTACACCTTC.

The chain employs TRBV2 and TRBJ1-6; no reliable D call. Germline CDR1 is SNHLY and CDR2 is FYNNEI. CDR3 size: 14 residues. V was pared by 2 bases and J by 9 bases, with 11 bases between. DNA for the CDR3: TGTGCCAGCAGTGAATTGAGGGAGAGTTCACCCCTCCACTTT. It specifies CASSELRESSPLHF.

The chain combines TRBV7-8 with TRBJ1-4; 10 positions match TRBD1. V shed 5 bases and J 0 bases; nucleotides not matched to a gene: 9. The CDR3 totals 18 residues. The V gene's germline CDR1 is SGHVS and CDR2 FQNEAQ. As DNA, the CDR3 is TGTGCCAGCAGCATAGACAGGGGGCACAGTTCAACTAATGAAAAACTGTTTTTT. Protein sequence: CASSIDRGHSSTNEKLFF.